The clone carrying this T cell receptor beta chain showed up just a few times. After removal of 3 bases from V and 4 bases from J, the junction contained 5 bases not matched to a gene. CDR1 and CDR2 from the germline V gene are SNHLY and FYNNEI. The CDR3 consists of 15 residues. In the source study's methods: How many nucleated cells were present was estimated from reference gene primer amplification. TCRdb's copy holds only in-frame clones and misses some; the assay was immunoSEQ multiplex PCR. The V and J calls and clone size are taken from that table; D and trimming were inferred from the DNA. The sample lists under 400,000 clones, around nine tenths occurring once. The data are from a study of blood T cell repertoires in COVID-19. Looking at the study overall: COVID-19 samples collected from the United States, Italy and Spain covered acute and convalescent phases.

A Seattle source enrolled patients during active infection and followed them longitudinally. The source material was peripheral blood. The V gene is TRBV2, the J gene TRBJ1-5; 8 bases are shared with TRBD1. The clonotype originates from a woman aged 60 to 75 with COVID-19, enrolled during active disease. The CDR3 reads CASSDTGGDNQPQHF. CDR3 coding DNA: TGTGCCAGCAGTGATACAGGGGGTGATAATCAGCCCCAGCATTTT.